One and the same sample provided the 18 T cell receptor beta chains below, sequenced in a study of shared clonotypes between healthy human individuals. TCRdb's table, derived via immunoSEQ multiplex PCR, lists solely in-frame clones and lacks some. Here the sample spans some 1.5 million clones, roughly 97% being singletons. The sequenced material came from naive CD4+ T cells sorted from blood. As to subset: CD45RA+ positively selected. The receptors were gathered from a young man in good health.

The CDR3 spells CASSVASGTEVGGLFF. The DNA of the CDR3 is TGTGCCAGCAGCGTAGCTTCTGGGACAGAGGTTGGAGGACTGTTTTTT. This sequence joins TRBV9 and TRBJ1-4; 7 nucleotides match TRBD1. The germline V gene encodes CDR1 SGDLS and CDR2 YYNGEE. The CDR3 is 16 amino acids. The V and J ends lost 0 bases and 13 bases, in that order; junction bases with no gene match: 15.

The V and J genes are TRBV5-4 and TRBJ1-4, with D possibly being TRBD1 (6 bases). V was shortened by 4 bases and J by 7 bases, with 11 bases between the two germline ends. The CDR3 sequence is 13 residues long. CDR1 is SGHNT, CDR2 YYREEE, per germline (reference sequence). The CDR3 reads CASSTRDTEKLFF. For the CDR3, the DNA is TGTGCCAGCAGCACCCGGGACACTGAAAAACTGTTTTTT.

This chain joins TRBV29-1 and TRBJ1-1; D not certain. Looked up from germline, CDR1 is SQVTM and CDR2 is ANQGSEA. The CDR3 has 16 residues. V dropped 1 base and J dropped 0 bases, with 15 bases sitting between them. As DNA, the CDR3 is TGCAGCGTTGAAGCCGTCCCCACGGCCCTGAACACTGAAGCTTTCTTT. This sequence encodes CSVEAVPTALNTEAFF.

A word on this clone: Other nucleotide sequences from this sample produce the same CDR3. The chain has TRBV4-3 and TRBJ2-3, with D uncertain. The ends were cut back, 1 base at V and 0 bases at J, with 8 bases in the middle. This CDR3 region has 15 residues. In germline, CDR1 is LGHNA, CDR2 YSLEER. The CDR3, as DNA: TGCGCCAGCAGCCAAGGGGGAAGCAGCACAGATACGCAGTATTTT. It codes for CASSQGGSSTDTQYF.

The V gene is TRBV19, the J gene TRBJ1-5; a weak D match, TRBD1 (6 bases). Trimming pared 5 bases from V and 7 bases from J, leaving 21 bases between. CDR3 size: 16 residues. The germline CDR1 and CDR2 sequences are LNHDA and SQIVND (reference sequence). DNA for the CDR3: TGTGCCAGTAGTGGCAACTCACAGGGTCGGAGGCAGCCCCAGCATTTT. Translation gives CASSGNSQGRRQPQHF.

V gene TRBV7-8 combines with J gene TRBJ1-1, with D possibly matching TRBD1 (6 bases). The germline gives CDR1 SGHVS, CDR2 FQNEAQ. V lost 0 bases to trimming and J lost 0 bases, with 11 bases between them. The CDR3 is 16 amino acids. The CDR3 nucleotides read TGTGCCAGCAGCTTAGCGAGAGGACAGCTGAACACTGAAGCTTTCTTT. It is translated as CASSLARGQLNTEAFF.

This chain joins TRBV5-4 and TRBJ1-1, with D possibly matching TRBD1 (6 bases). There are 17 residues in the CDR3. From germline, CDR1 is SGHNT and CDR2 YYREEE (reference sequence). V dropped 3 bases and J dropped 3 bases, with 21 bases sitting between them. As DNA, the CDR3 is TGTGCCAGCAGCTCACAGGGCTTCGGAATTACCGACACTGAAGCTTTCTTT. It yields the protein CASSSQGFGITDTEAFF.

The V gene is TRBV7-2, the J gene TRBJ2-7; a weak D match, TRBD2 (7 bases). The CDR3 totals 16 residues. The V end was cut by 5 bases, the J end by 2 bases, with 19 bases between. Germline V gene lookup returns CDR1 SGHTA and CDR2 FQGNSA. This CDR3 reads CASSRPPGGGAYEQYF. The CDR3 DNA sequence: TGTGCCAGCAGCCGTCCCCCTGGCGGGGGCGCCTACGAGCAGTACTTC.

This rearrangement joins TRBV28 to TRBJ2-2; D remains unclear. Germline CDR1 reads MDHEN; CDR2 reads SYDVKM. The CDR3 extends over 12 amino acids. V lost 4 bases and J 8 bases, leaving 8 bases between the germline ends. The chain's CDR3 is CASSSLGGELFF. CDR3 coding DNA: TGTGCCAGCAGTTCGCTCGGGGGGGAGCTGTTTTTT.

A single count supports this clone. This sequence joins TRBV29-1 and TRBJ2-7; no clear D. CDR3 length equals 14 residues. Germline lookup yields CDR1 SQVTM and CDR2 ANQGSEA. V lost 4 bases to trimming and J lost 4 bases, with 17 bases between them. The CDR3: CSVVWGIGSYEQYF. The CDR3 region has the DNA TGCAGCGTTGTGTGGGGTATAGGAAGTTACGAGCAGTACTTC.

This rearrangement joins TRBV7-9 to TRBJ1-3; tentative D call: TRBD1 (5 bases). Trimming took 5 bases from V and 0 from J, leaving 8 bases between them. This CDR3 has 14 amino acids. Germline CDR1 and CDR2: SEHNR and FQNEAQ (reference sequence). The CDR3 loop reads CASSRTLSGNTIYF. For the CDR3, the DNA is TGTGCCAGCAGCCGGACACTCTCTGGAAACACCATATATTTT.

This clone was seen a handful of times. The chain employs TRBV19 and TRBJ1-2; D unclear. With 5 bases removed from V and 4 bases from J, the gap between germline ends came to 8 bases. The CDR3 consists of 12 residues. CDR1 and CDR2 (germline): LNHDA, SQIVND (reference sequence). The CDR3 bases are TGTGCCAGTAGTCCGGGCCTCTATGGCTACACCTTC. Protein: CASSPGLYGYTF.

The chain joins TRBV28 to TRBJ2-1; 10 bases are a match to TRBD2. CDR3 length equals 15 residues. Germline V lookup: CDR1 MDHEN, CDR2 SYDVKM. Losses at the gene ends were 4 bases for V and 6 bases for J; bases not matched to a gene: 6. The CDR3 loop reads CASSSSSGSRNEQFF. The CDR3 bases are TGTGCCAGCAGTTCTTCTAGCGGGAGTCGCAATGAGCAGTTCTTC.

The chain couples TRBV19 to TRBJ1-1; possibly TRBD1 for D (6 bases). Trimming shortened V by 3 bases and J by 4 bases, and 12 bases separated the two germline ends. The CDR3 has 14 amino acids. Germline loops: CDR1 LNHDA, CDR2 SQIVND (reference sequence). In DNA form, the CDR3 reads TGTGCCAGTAGTATGGTCAGGGGAGCCACTGAAGCTTTCTTT. Translation gives CASSMVRGATEAFF.

This chain joins TRBV18 and TRBJ2-7; 8 bases agree with TRBD1. The CDR3 has 17 residues. The germline V gene has CDR1 KGHSH and CDR2 LQKENI. J gave up 8 bases and V 3 bases, and 18 bases lay outside the gene matches. The CDR3 protein is CASSPLAGQGVTRKQYF. CDR3 sequence (DNA): TGTGCCAGCTCACCCCTAGCCGGACAGGGAGTCACTCGAAAGCAGTACTTC.

This chain links TRBV5-1 with TRBJ1-1, with D tentatively TRBD1 (6 bases). The CDR3 runs to 13 residues. V gave up 7 bases and J gave up 11 bases, with 21 bases separating them. Germline lookup yields CDR1 SGHRS and CDR2 YFSETQ. For the CDR3, the DNA is TGCGCCAGCGCCGAACAGGGAGCGGGTGAGGCTTTCTTT. Protein product: CASAEQGAGEAFF.

The rearrangement links TRBV5-1 to TRBJ2-1, with TRBD2 matching 9 bases. The V and J ends lost 2 bases and 5 bases, in that order; junction bases with no gene match: 2. The CDR3 runs to 14 residues. Germline CDR1 and CDR2: SGHRS and YFSETQ. CDR3 nucleotides: TGCGCCAGCAGCTTTAGCGGGAGCAACAATGAGCAGTTCTTC. This sequence encodes CASSFSGSNNEQFF.

The chain couples TRBV2 to TRBJ1-1; D is unresolved. Per the germline V gene, CDR1 is SNHLY and CDR2 is FYNNEI. CDR3 length equals 13 residues. Trimming removed 4 bases from V and 5 bases from J, with 11 bases in between. The CDR3: CASSGEGLTEAFF. CDR3 DNA: TGTGCCAGCAGTGGGGAAGGTTTAACTGAAGCTTTCTTT.